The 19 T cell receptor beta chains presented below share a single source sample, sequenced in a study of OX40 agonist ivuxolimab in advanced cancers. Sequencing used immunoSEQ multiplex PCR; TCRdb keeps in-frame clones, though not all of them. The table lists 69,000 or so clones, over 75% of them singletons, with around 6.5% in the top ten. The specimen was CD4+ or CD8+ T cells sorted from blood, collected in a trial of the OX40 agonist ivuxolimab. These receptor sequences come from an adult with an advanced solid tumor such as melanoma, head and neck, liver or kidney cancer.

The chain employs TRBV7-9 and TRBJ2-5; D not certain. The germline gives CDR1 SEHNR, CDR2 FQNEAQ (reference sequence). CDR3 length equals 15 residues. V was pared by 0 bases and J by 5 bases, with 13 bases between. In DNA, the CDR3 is TGTGCCAGCAGCTTAGCGCTTATGGGTGGGGAGACCCAGTACTTC. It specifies CASSLALMGGETQYF.

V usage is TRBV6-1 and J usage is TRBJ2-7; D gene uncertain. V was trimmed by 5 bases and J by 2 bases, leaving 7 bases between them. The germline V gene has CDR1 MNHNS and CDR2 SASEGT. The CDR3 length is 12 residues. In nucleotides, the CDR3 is TGTGCCAGCAGTATGGGAACCTACGAGCAGTACTTC. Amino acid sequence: CASSMGTYEQYF.

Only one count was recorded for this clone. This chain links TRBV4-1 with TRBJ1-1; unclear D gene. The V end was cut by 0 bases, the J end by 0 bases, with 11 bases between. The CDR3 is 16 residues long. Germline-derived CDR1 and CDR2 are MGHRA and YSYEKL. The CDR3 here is CASSQDLAVLNTEAFF. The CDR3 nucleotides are TGCGCCAGCAGCCAAGATCTGGCAGTCCTGAACACTGAAGCTTTCTTT.

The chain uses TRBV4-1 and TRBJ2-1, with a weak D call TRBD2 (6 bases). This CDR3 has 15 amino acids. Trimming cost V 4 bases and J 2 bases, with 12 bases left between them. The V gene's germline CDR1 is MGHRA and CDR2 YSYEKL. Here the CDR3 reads CASSPWRGTYNEQFF. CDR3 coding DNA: TGCGCCAGCAGCCCCTGGAGGGGCACCTACAATGAGCAGTTCTTC.

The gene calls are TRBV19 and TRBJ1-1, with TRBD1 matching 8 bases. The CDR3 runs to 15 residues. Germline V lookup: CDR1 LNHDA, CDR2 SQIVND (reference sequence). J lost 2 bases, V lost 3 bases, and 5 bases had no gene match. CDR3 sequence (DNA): TGTGCCAGTAGTATTTTGGCAGGGGGCAACACTGAAGCTTTCTTT. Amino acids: CASSILAGGNTEAFF. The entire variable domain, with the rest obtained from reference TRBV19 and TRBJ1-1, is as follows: DGGITQSPKYLFRKEGQNVTLSCEQNLNHDAMYWYRQDPGQGLRLIYYSQIVNDFQKGDIAEGYSVSREKKESFPLTVTSAQKNPTAFYLCASSILAGGNTEAFFGQGTRLTVV.

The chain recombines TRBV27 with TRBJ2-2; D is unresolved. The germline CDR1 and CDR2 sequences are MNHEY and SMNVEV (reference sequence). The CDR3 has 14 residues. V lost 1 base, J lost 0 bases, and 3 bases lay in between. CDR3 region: CASSLLANTGELFF. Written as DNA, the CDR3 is TGTGCCAGCAGTTTATTGGCGAACACCGGGGAGCTGTTTTTT.

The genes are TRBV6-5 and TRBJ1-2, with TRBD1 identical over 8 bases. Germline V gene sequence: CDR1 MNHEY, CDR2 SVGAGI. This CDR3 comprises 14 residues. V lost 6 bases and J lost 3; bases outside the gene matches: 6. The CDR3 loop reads CASSPDRGDYGYTF. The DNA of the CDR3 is TGTGCCAGCAGCCCTGACAGGGGTGACTATGGCTACACCTTC.

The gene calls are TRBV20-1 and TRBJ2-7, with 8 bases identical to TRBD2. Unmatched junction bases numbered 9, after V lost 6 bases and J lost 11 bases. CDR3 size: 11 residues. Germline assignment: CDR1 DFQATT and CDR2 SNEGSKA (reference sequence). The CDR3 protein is CSALTGGGEYF. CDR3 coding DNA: TGCAGTGCCCTGACGGGGGGGGGCGAGTACTTC.

The DNA of the CDR3 is TGTGCCTGGAGTACAGGGGCCAGCTCCTACGAGCAGTACTTC. This translates into CAWSTGASSYEQYF. The chain combines TRBV30 with TRBJ2-7; TRBD1 agrees at 7 bases. J was trimmed by 0 bases and V by 2 bases; bases with no gene match: 4. The CDR3 spans 14 residues. CDR1 and CDR2 (germline): GTSNPN, SVGIG (reference sequence).

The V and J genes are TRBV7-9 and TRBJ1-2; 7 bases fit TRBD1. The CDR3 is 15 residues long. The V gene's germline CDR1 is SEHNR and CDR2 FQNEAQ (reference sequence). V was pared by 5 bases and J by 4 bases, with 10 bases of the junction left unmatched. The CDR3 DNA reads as TGTGCCAGCAGCCCCCGGGACAGAGAATTCTATGGCTACACCTTC. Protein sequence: CASSPRDREFYGYTF.

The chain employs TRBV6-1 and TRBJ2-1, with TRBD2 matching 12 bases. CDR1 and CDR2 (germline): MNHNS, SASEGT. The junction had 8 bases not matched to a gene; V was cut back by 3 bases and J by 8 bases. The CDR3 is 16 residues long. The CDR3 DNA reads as TGTGCCAGCAGTGACTGGACTAGCGGGGTAAGCGATGAGCAGTTCTTC. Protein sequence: CASSDWTSGVSDEQFF.

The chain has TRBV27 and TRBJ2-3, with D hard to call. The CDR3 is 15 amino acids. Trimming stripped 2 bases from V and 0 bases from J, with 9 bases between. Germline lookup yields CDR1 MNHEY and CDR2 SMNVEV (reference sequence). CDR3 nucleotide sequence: TGTGCCAGCAGTTTACGGACGGACAGCACAGATACGCAGTATTTT. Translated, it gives CASSLRTDSTDTQYF.

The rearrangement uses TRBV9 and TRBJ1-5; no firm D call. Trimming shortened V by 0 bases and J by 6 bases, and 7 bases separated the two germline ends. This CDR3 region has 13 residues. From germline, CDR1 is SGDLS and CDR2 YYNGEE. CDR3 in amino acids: CASSVVEGQPQHF. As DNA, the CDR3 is TGTGCCAGCAGCGTAGTCGAGGGTCAGCCCCAGCATTTT. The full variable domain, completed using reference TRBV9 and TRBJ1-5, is DSGVTQTPKHLITATGQRVTLRCSPRSGDLSVYWYQQSLDQGLQFLIQYYNGEERAKGNILERFSAQQFPDLHSELNLSSLELGDSALYFCASSVVEGQPQHFGDGTRLSIL.

The CDR3 region is CASSLAGWTENEQFF. The CDR3 DNA is TGTGCCAGCAGCTTAGCGGGATGGACTGAAAATGAGCAGTTCTTC. This chain connects TRBV5-6 to TRBJ2-1; 7 positions agree with TRBD2. V gave up 2 bases and J gave up 7 bases; unmatched junction bases: 9. The CDR3 runs 15 residues. The germline V gene encodes CDR1 SGHDT and CDR2 YYEEEE.

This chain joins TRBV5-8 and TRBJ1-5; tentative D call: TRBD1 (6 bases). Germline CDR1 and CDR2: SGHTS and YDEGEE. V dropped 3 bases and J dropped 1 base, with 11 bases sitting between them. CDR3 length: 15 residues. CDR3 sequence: CASSYRVRSNQPQHF. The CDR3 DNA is TGTGCCAGCAGCTACAGGGTTCGGAGCAATCAGCCCCAGCATTTT.

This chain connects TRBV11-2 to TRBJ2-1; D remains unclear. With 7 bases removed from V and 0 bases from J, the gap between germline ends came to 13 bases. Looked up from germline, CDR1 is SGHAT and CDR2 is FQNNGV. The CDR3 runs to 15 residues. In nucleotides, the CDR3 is TGTGCCAGCATCTCTTTCCCGAGCTCCTACAATGAGCAGTTCTTC. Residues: CASISFPSSYNEQFF.

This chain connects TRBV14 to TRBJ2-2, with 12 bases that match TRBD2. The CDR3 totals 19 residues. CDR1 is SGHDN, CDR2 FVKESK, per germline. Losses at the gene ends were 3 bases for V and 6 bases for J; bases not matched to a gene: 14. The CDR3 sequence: CASSQVVGTSGLNAGELFF. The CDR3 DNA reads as TGTGCCAGCAGCCAGGTTGTCGGGACTAGCGGGCTTAACGCCGGGGAGCTGTTTTTT. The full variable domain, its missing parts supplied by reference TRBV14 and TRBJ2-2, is EAGVTQFPSHSVIEKGQTVTLRCDPISGHDNLYWYRRVMGKEIKFLLHFVKESKQDESGMPNNRFLAERTGGTYSTLKVQPAELEDSGVYFCASSQVVGTSGLNAGELFFGEGSRLTVL.

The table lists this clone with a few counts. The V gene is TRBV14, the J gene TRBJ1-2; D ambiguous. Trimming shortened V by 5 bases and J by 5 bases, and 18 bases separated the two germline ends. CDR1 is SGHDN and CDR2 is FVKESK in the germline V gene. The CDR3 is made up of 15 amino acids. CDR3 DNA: TGTGCCAGCAGCGTCCTCGGGTCCGAAGGGTATGGCTACACCTTC. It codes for CASSVLGSEGYGYTF. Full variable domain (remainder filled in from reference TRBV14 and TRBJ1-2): EAGVTQFPSHSVIEKGQTVTLRCDPISGHDNLYWYRRVMGKEIKFLLHFVKESKQDESGMPNNRFLAERTGGTYSTLKVQPAELEDSGVYFCASSVLGSEGYGYTFGSGTRLTVV.

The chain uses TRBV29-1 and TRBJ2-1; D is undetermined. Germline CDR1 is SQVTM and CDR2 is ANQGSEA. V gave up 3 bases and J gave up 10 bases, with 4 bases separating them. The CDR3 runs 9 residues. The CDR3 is CSVDPEQFF. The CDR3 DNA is TGCAGCGTTGACCCCGAGCAGTTCTTC.